These 5 T cell receptor beta chains came from one sample sequenced in a study of human T cells and chemical hapten exposure. One entry per CDR3 protein, called by TCRdb with MiXCR from the RACE reads. The sample consists of under 200,000 distinct CDR3 sequences, about 14% of them appearing once. The time point: patch test 1, 2 weeks after DPC sensitization. Treatment indicated: therapeutic diphenylcyclopropenone sensitization with weekly scalp DPC. Sample: whole blood, taken in connection with sensitization to the hapten diphenylcyclopropenone (DPC). These receptors all stem from a young woman with alopecia areata. Some clones in this sample may be carry-over from other donors' samples.

The genes are TRBV18 and TRBJ2-1; 10 bases align to TRBD1. The CDR3 has 18 amino acids. Germline trimming cut 5 bases from V and 0 bases from J; bases unmatched to any gene: 10. Germline V lookup: CDR1 KGHSH, CDR2 LQKENI. The CDR3 sequence is CASSRDRGPQSSYNEQFF. The CDR3 DNA sequence: TGTGCCAGCTCAAGGGACAGGGGTCCCCAGAGCTCCTACAATGAGCAGTTCTTC.

This clonotype was detected a few times. The V call is TRBV5-1, the J call TRBJ2-3; D may match TRBD1 or TRBD2 (5 bases each). V was cut by 0 bases and J by 2 bases, with 7 bases left in between. The germline V gene encodes CDR1 SGHRS and CDR2 YFSETQ. This CDR3 spans 14 amino acids. The CDR3 reads CASSLGDPTDTQYF. As DNA, the CDR3 is TGCGCCAGCAGCTTGGGGGACCCCACAGATACGCAGTATTTT.

This clonotype was detected ten times or more. The V and J genes are TRBV9 and TRBJ1-5; no clear D. The CDR3 has 13 amino acids. Trimming left V 0 bases short and J 7 bases short, with 8 bases between. Germline V gene data show CDR1 as SGDLS and CDR2 as YYNGEE. CDR3 protein: CASSVDGEQPQHF. In DNA, the CDR3 is TGTGCCAGCAGCGTAGATGGGGAGCAGCCCCAGCATTTT.

This clonotype was counted only a few times. In DNA form, the CDR3 reads TGTGCCAGCAGTAAGAGATCTGTGACACCGGGCGAAGAGACCCAGTACTTC. It yields the protein CASSKRSVTPGEETQYF. The chain combines TRBV6-1 with TRBJ2-5, with D unresolved. The CDR3 extends over 17 amino acids. Trimming left V 5 bases short and J 3 bases short, with 22 bases between. Germline loops: CDR1 MNHNS, CDR2 SASEGT.

The chain links TRBV20-1 to TRBJ2-5; tentative D call: TRBD1 (6 bases). V lost 6 bases, J lost 5 bases, and 13 bases lay in between. CDR1 is DFQATT and CDR2 is SNEGSKA in the germline V gene (reference sequence). The CDR3 runs to 12 residues. CDR3 DNA sequence: TGCAGTGCGACGACAGGTGTGGAGACCCAGTACTTC. This gives the protein CSATTGVETQYF.